These 5 T cell receptor beta chains were all obtained from the same sample, sequenced in a study of control samples from healthy donors and cancer patients. Sequencing was performed with immunoSEQ multiplex PCR; in TCRdb, only in-frame clones are kept and a portion is missing. The table shows tens of thousands of clones, with roughly 93% occurring only once. Sequenced input: blood. These receptors originate from a woman in her 30s in good health.

The genes are TRBV11-2 and TRBJ2-1; D gene ambiguous. Germline values: CDR1 SGHAT, CDR2 FQNNGV. V lost 5 bases to trimming and J lost 5 bases, with 10 bases between them. The CDR3 has 13 amino acids. CDR3 DNA: TGTGCCAGCAGCCAACTAACAGACAATGAGCAGTTCTTC. It is translated as CASSQLTDNEQFF.

The chain is built from TRBV19 and TRBJ1-5; D is unclear. Per germline, CDR1 LNHDA and CDR2 SQIVND (reference sequence). V lost 3 bases to trimming and J lost 9 bases, with 12 bases between them. The CDR3 is 13 residues long. CDR3 sequence: CASSMTDIRPQHF. Here the CDR3 DNA reads TGTGCCAGTAGTATGACGGATATACGGCCCCAGCATTTT. Based on the CDR3 plus reference TRBV19 and TRBJ1-5, the full variable domain is DGGITQSPKYLFRKEGQNVTLSCEQNLNHDAMYWYRQDPGQGLRLIYYSQIVNDFQKGDIAEGYSVSREKKESFPLTVTSAQKNPTAFYLCASSMTDIRPQHFGDGTRLSIL.

The chain is built from TRBV27 and TRBJ1-5; TRBD1 agrees at 8 bases. Germline lookup yields CDR1 MNHEY and CDR2 SMNVEV (reference sequence). The CDR3 totals 18 residues. Germline trimming cut 0 bases from V and 7 bases from J; bases unmatched to any gene: 14. The CDR3, as DNA: TGTGCCAGCAGTTTATCGGGCAGGGGGCTTGGGGATGGACAGCCCCAGCATTTT. This translates into CASSLSGRGLGDGQPQHF.

This chain links TRBV9 with TRBJ1-2; tentative D call: TRBD1 (6 bases). Germline lookup yields CDR1 SGDLS and CDR2 YYNGEE. CDR3 length: 15 residues. V was trimmed by 4 bases and J by 4 bases, leaving 17 bases between them. CDR3 DNA sequence: TGTGCCAGCAGCCCTGGGGGGGCGCGAGTCTATGGCTACACCTTC. Amino acid sequence: CASSPGGARVYGYTF.

The chain couples TRBV7-3 to TRBJ2-3; D remains unclear. Germline loops: CDR1 SGHTA, CDR2 FQGTGA. Trimming pared 5 bases from V and 0 bases from J, leaving 12 bases between. The length of the CDR3 is 15 residues. CDR3 sequence: CASSLTAISTDTQYF. CDR3 sequence (DNA): TGTGCCAGCAGCCTTACGGCGATTAGCACAGATACGCAGTATTTT. The full variable domain, completed using reference TRBV7-3 and TRBJ2-3, is GAGVSQTPSNKVTEKGKYVELRCDPISGHTALYWYRQSLGQGPEFLIYFQGTGAADDSGLPNDRFFAVRPEGSVSTLKIQRTERGDSAVYLCASSLTAISTDTQYFGPGTRLTVL.